Shown below are 20 T cell receptor beta chains from a single sample sequenced in a study of CD8 T cells in ankylosing spondylitis. TCRdb redid the calling of the 5' RACE reads with MiXCR, one entry per CDR3 protein. The sample shows more than 600,000 distinct CDR3 sequences, 19% of them seen only once. Their specific antigens are unknown. Findings of the study overall: Several highly homologous variants made up a TCR beta motif, and this motif appeared characteristic of ankylosing spondylitis blood.

The sample comprised blood, either unsorted or a sorted T cell fraction (not recorded which). The receptor source for this set is a male donor with ankylosing spondylitis.

In DNA form, the CDR3 reads TGTGCCAGCAGCCTTGTAACATACACTAGCACAGATACGCAGTATTTT. Residues: CASSLVTYTSTDTQYF. The genes are TRBV11-3 and TRBJ2-3, with D unclear. Germline-derived CDR1 and CDR2 are SGHNT and YENEEA. V dropped 5 bases and J dropped 0 bases, with 15 bases sitting between them. CDR3 size: 16 residues.

This clonotype was picked up a small number of times. This chain's CDR3 is CASSPTLEGWTQYF. In DNA, the CDR3 is TGTGCCAGCAGCCCAACGCTTGAGGGCTGGACCCAGTACTTC. V gene TRBV7-9 combines with J gene TRBJ2-5; D possibly corresponds to TRBD2 (5 bases). CDR1 is SEHNR, CDR2 FQNEAQ, per germline (reference sequence). The ends were cut back, 5 bases at V and 7 bases at J, with 17 bases in the middle. CDR3 length: 14 amino acids.

This rearrangement joins TRBV27 to TRBJ2-7; 12 bases match TRBD1. V gave up 4 bases and J gave up 5 bases; unmatched junction bases: 6. The germline V gene has CDR1 MNHEY and CDR2 SMNVEV (reference sequence). The CDR3 length is 15 residues. The CDR3 region has the DNA TGTGCCAGCAGTTCACCGGGACAGGGGGCAGACGAGCAGTACTTC. This codes for CASSSPGQGADEQYF.

The rearrangement joins TRBV7-2 to TRBJ1-5, with no clear D. The ends were cut back, 0 bases at V and 0 bases at J, with 6 bases in the middle. The length of the CDR3 is 15 residues. Germline V lookup: CDR1 SGHTA, CDR2 FQGNSA. CDR3 amino acids: CASSLAQTSNQPQHF. CDR3 nucleotides: TGTGCCAGCAGCTTAGCACAGACTAGCAATCAGCCCCAGCATTTT.

The sample holds a few counts of this clonotype. The genes are TRBV2 and TRBJ2-7; unclear D gene. Germline CDR1 is SNHLY and CDR2 is FYNNEI. This CDR3 comprises 13 residues. V was clipped by 8 bases and J by 1 base, with 12 bases between them. The CDR3 here is CASGPTYSYEQYF. As DNA, the CDR3 is TGTGCCAGCGGGCCCACTTATTCCTACGAGCAGTACTTC. Drawing the rest from reference TRBV2 and TRBJ2-7, the complete variable domain is EPEVTQTPSHQVTQMGQEVILRCVPISNHLYFYWYRQILGQKVEFLVSFYNNEISEKSEIFDDQFSVERPDGSNFTLKIRSTKLEDSAMYFCASGPTYSYEQYFGPGTRLTVT.

The chain employs TRBV7-9 and TRBJ1-2; TRBD1 aligns across 7 bases. Germline V gene data show CDR1 as SEHNR and CDR2 as FQNEAQ (reference sequence). The CDR3 is made up of 13 amino acids. V lost 5 bases to trimming and J lost 6 bases; unmatched junction nucleotides: 6. CDR3 in amino acids: CASSPGTVHGYTF. The CDR3 DNA is TGTGCCAGCAGCCCGGGGACAGTACATGGCTACACCTTC.

This clonotype was counted only a few times. Written as DNA, the CDR3 is TGTGCCAGCAGCCCCCCAGCCAGTAGCAATCAGCCCCAGCATTTT. Its protein product is CASSPPASSNQPQHF. The chain recombines TRBV3-1 with TRBJ1-5; D unclear. V was pared by 4 bases and J by 0 bases, with 10 bases between. Germline V gene sequence: CDR1 LGHDT, CDR2 YNNKEL (reference sequence). The CDR3 is 15 amino acids.

This clonotype was observed a single time. The chain uses TRBV2 and TRBJ2-7; D may be TRBD2 (5 bases). In germline, CDR1 is SNHLY, CDR2 FYNNEI. V was cut by 7 bases and J by 0 bases, with 19 bases left in between. The CDR3 length is 16 residues. The CDR3 DNA reads as TGTGCCAGCAAGCTTTTAGAGGGATCCCACTCCTACGAGCAGTACTTC. As protein: CASKLLEGSHSYEQYF.

The chain links TRBV19 to TRBJ2-1; tentative D call: TRBD2 (6 bases). Looked up from germline, CDR1 is LNHDA and CDR2 is SQIVND (reference sequence). V lost 3 bases and J lost 3, with 12 bases in between. The CDR3 loop spans 15 amino acids. The CDR3 here is CASSISGGNYNEQFF. The CDR3 bases are TGTGCCAGTAGTATTTCTGGGGGGAACTACAATGAGCAGTTCTTC.

This clonotype was counted ten times or more. The V and J genes are TRBV12-3 or TRBV12-4 and TRBJ2-7, with D possibly being TRBD2 (5 bases). This CDR3 contains 13 residues. V lost 6 bases and J lost 2, with 11 bases in between. The CDR3, as DNA: TGTGCCAGCAGCTCGGGGTATGCCTACGAGCAGTACTTC. This gives the protein CASSSGYAYEQYF.

This chain uses TRBV3-1 with TRBJ2-7; 9 bases map to TRBD2. The germline CDR1 and CDR2 sequences are LGHDT and YNNKEL (reference sequence). The CDR3 consists of 15 residues. Trimming removed 4 bases from V and 1 base from J; junction bases left unmatched: 5. The CDR3 nucleotides are TGTGCCAGCAGCCCCCGACTAGCGGAGTCCTACGAGCAGTACTTC. This codes for CASSPRLAESYEQYF.

This sequence joins TRBV7-2 and TRBJ2-7; D possibly uses TRBD1 or TRBD2 (5 bases each). Trimming cost V 4 bases and J 4 bases, with 14 bases left between them. Germline assignment: CDR1 SGHTA and CDR2 FQGNSA. The CDR3 has 14 residues. For the CDR3, the DNA is TGTGCCAGCAGCTCCGGTGAGGGGCCATACGAGCAGTACTTC. As protein: CASSSGEGPYEQYF.

The gene calls are TRBV11-1 and TRBJ1-1, with no clear D. V shed 5 bases and J shed 0 bases, with 16 bases lying between them. CDR3 length equals 16 residues. Germline values: CDR1 SGHAT, CDR2 FQDESV (reference sequence). DNA for the CDR3: TGTGCCAGCAGCCGGACTGGACCCTCCATGAACACTGAAGCTTTCTTT. Translation gives CASSRTGPSMNTEAFF.

The CDR3 DNA sequence: TGTGCCAGCAGCCGCCGGATCGGACAGAGCGAGCAGTACTTC. It yields the protein CASSRRIGQSEQYF. V is TRBV5-8 and J is TRBJ2-7, with D possibly being TRBD1 (6 bases). Germline V CDR1 and CDR2: SGHTS, YDEGEE. This CDR3 contains 14 residues. The V and J ends lost 4 bases and 6 bases respectively, with 17 bases between them.

The gene calls are TRBV20-1 and TRBJ2-1; D may correspond to TRBD1 or TRBD2 (5 bases each). Trimming stripped 4 bases from V and 7 bases from J, with 14 bases between. Germline V CDR1 and CDR2: DFQATT, SNEGSKA (reference sequence). This CDR3 has 13 residues. In DNA form, the CDR3 reads TGCAGTGCTACTAATGGGGGATGGAATGAGCAGTTCTTC. This translates into CSATNGGWNEQFF.

This clonotype was recorded a few times. This chain links TRBV5-1 with TRBJ1-2; no clear D gene. V shed 0 bases and J shed 8 bases, with 14 bases lying between them. Germline-derived CDR1 and CDR2 are SGHRS and YFSETQ. The CDR3 has 14 residues. The CDR3 DNA reads TGCGCCAGCAGCTTGGAGTCCTGGGTTTACGGCTACACCTTC. Residues: CASSLESWVYGYTF.

The rearrangement joins TRBV4-1 to TRBJ1-3; 9 bases line up with TRBD1. This CDR3 region has 17 residues. V lost 1 base and J lost 0; bases outside the gene matches: 4. Germline CDR1 reads MGHRA; CDR2 reads YSYEKL. The CDR3 spells CASSQGGQGFSGNTIYF. CDR3 in DNA: TGCGCCAGCAGCCAAGGGGGACAGGGATTCTCTGGAAACACCATATATTTT.

Here the CDR3 reads CASSTLDTGELFF. The CDR3, as DNA: TGTGCCAGCAGCACCCTAGACACCGGGGAGCTGTTTTTT. The genes are TRBV7-3 and TRBJ2-2; no firm D call. This CDR3 has 13 residues. Germline V gene lookup returns CDR1 SGHTA and CDR2 FQGTGA. The ends were cut back, 5 bases at V and 3 bases at J, with 7 bases in the middle.

The chain carries TRBV6-1 and TRBJ2-7; 7 nucleotides agree with TRBD2. The CDR3 extends over 14 amino acids. The germline CDR1 and CDR2 sequences are MNHNS and SASEGT. The V and J ends lost 6 bases and 1 base, in that order; junction bases with no gene match: 6. CDR3 residues: CASRMGRESYEQYF. The CDR3 coding sequence is TGTGCCAGCAGGATGGGGCGGGAGTCCTACGAGCAGTACTTC.

The chain is built from TRBV7-2 and TRBJ1-4, with TRBD1 identical over 9 bases. The V segment lost 5 bases and the J segment 10 bases; nucleotides outside the gene matches: 8. This CDR3 contains 14 residues. Germline loops: CDR1 SGHTA, CDR2 FQGNSA. The chain's CDR3 is CASSPRDRVGKLFF. For the CDR3, the DNA is TGTGCCAGCAGCCCCCGGGACAGGGTTGGAAAACTGTTTTTT.